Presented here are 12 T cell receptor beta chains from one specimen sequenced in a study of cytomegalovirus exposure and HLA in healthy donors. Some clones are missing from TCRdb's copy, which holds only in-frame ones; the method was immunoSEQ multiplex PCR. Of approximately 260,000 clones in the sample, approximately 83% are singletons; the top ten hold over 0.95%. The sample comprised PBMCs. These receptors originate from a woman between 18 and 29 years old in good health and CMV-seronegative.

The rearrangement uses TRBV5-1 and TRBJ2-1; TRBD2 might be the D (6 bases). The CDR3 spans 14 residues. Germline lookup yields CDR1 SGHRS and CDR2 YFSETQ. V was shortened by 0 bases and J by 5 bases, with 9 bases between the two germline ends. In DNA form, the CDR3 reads TGCGCCAGCAGCTTGGGACTAGAAAACAATGAGCAGTTCTTC. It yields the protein CASSLGLENNEQFF.

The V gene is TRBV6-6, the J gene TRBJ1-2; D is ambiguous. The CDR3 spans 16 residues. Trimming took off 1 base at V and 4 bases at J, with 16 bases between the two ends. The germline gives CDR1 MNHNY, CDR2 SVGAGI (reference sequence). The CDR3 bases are TGTGCCAGCAGTTACTGGATTACGAGCGCCGGCTATGGCTACACCTTC. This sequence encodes CASSYWITSAGYGYTF.

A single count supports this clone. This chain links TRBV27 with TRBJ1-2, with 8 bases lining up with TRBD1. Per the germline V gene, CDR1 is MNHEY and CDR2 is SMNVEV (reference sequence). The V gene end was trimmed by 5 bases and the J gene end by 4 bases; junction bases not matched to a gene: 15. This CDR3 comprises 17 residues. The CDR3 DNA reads TGTGCCAGCAGTGTAACCTTGGACAGGGCCCTCTTCTATGGCTACACCTTC. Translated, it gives CASSVTLDRALFYGYTF.

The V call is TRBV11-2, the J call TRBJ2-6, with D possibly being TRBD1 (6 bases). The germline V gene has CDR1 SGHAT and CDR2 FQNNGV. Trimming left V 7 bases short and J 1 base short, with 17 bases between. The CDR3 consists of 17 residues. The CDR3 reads CASTRTALRSGANVLTF. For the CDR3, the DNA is TGTGCCAGCACCAGGACAGCGCTTAGGTCTGGGGCCAACGTCCTGACTTTC.

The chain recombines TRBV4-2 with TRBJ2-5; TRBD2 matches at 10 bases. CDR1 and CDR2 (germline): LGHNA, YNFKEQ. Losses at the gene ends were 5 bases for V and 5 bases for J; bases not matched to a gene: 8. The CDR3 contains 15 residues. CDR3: CASSISSGSAETQYF. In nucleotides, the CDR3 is TGTGCCAGCAGCATCTCTAGCGGGAGTGCTGAGACCCAGTACTTC.

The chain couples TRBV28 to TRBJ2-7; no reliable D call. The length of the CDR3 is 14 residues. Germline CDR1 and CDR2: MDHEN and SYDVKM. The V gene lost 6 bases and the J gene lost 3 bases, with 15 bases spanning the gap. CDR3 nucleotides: TGTGCCAGCAGGACGACAAACCAAGTCTACGAGCAGTACTTC. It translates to CASRTTNQVYEQYF.

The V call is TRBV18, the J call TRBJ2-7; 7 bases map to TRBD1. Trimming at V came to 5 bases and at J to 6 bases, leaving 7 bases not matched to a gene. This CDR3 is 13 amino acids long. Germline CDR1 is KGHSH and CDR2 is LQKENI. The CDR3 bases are TGTGCCAGCTCATCGACAGGGTCAATCGAGCAGTACTTC. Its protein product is CASSSTGSIEQYF.

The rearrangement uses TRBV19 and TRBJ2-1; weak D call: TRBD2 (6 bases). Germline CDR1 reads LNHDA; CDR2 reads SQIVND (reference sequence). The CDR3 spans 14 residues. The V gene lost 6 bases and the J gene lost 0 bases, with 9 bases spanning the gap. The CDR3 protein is CASRRGSSYNEQFF. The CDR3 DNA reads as TGTGCCAGTAGGCGGGGCAGCTCCTACAATGAGCAGTTCTTC.

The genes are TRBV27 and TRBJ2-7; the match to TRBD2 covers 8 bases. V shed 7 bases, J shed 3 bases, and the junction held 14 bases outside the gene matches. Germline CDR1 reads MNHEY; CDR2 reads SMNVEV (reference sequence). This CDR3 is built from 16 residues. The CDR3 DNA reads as TGTGCCAGCACCCCGGAAAGTAGCGGGAAATACTACGAGCAGTACTTC. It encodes CASTPESSGKYYEQYF.

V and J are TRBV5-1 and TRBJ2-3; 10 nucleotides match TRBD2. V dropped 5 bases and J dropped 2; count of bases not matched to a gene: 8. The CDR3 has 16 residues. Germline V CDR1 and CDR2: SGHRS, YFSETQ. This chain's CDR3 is CASSSLAGASTDTQYF. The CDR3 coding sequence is TGCGCCAGCAGTTCCCTAGCGGGAGCGTCCACAGATACGCAGTATTTT.

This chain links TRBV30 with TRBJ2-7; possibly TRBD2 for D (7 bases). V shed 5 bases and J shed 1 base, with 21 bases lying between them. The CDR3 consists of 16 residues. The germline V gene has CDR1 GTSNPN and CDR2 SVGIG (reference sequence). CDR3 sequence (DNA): TGTGCCTGGCGTTCTGCGGGGGCAGGGCGATCCTACGAGCAGTACTTC. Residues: CAWRSAGAGRSYEQYF.

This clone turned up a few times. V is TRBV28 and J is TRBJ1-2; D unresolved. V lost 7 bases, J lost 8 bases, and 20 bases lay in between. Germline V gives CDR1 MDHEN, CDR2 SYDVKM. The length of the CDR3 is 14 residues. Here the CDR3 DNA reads TGTGCCAGCACCGCCTACCCCCAGCGTTCGGGCTACACCTTC. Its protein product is CASTAYPQRSGYTF.